This is a list of T cell receptor beta chains from one sample in a study of T cell repertoires in cytomegalovirus infection. What these receptors recognize is not known. TCRdb reanalysed the reads using MiXCR and keeps one entry per CDR3 protein. In the table there are around 100,000 distinct CDR3 sequences, about 33% of which are singletons. Here the sequenced sample was CD8+ T cells from cultured PBMCs, taken from culture after CMV antigen stimulation. The receptors here all came from a human donor in good health (CMV status not recorded). Some clones in this sample may be carry-over from other donors' samples. Each CDR3 is given with its conserved first and last residue. The D gene is left open where the match is weak. Clone size is not always given. Where it is, it says once, few, many or a class for expanded clones.

D: -; V: TRBV6-8; J: TRBJ2-7; size: once; DNA: TGTGCCAGCAGTTACTCGTTCAGGTCCCGTTACGAGCAGTACTTC; CDR3: CASSYSFRSRYEQYF
D: -; V: TRBV19; J: TRBJ1-1; size: -; DNA: TGTGCCAGTAGTTATGGTACTGGGAACACTGAAGCTTTCTTT; CDR3: CASSYGTGNTEAFF
D: TRBD1; V: TRBV2; J: TRBJ1-1; size: -; DNA: TGTGCCAGCAGAACAGGGACAGGGGGGAACACTGAAGCTTTCTTT; CDR3: CASRTGTGGNTEAFF
D: TRBD1; V: TRBV4-1; J: TRBJ1-4; size: few; DNA: TGCGCCAGCAGCCTAGTCGGGACAGCTGGAAATGAAAAACTGTTTTTT; CDR3: CASSLVGTAGNEKLFF
D: -; V: TRBV6-2/TRBV6-3; J: TRBJ1-5; size: many; DNA: TGTGCCAGCAGTCCCCCTCACAGGGTATCGACTATGGGCAATCAGCCCCAGCATTTT; CDR3: CASSPPHRVSTMGNQPQHF
D: -; V: TRBV11-2; J: TRBJ1-1; size: -; DNA: TGTGCCAGCAGCTTAGTATTTAACACTGAAGCTTTCTTT; CDR3: CASSLVFNTEAFF
D: -; V: TRBV7-6; J: TRBJ2-2; size: -; DNA: TGTGCCAGCAGCCTGGACCTCACCGGGGAGCTGTTTTTT; CDR3: CASSLDLTGELFF
D: TRBD2; V: TRBV27; J: TRBJ2-1; size: -; DNA: TGTGCCAGCAGTCCTCGAGGTAGCGGGTACAATGAGCAGTTCTTC; CDR3: CASSPRGSGYNEQFF
D: TRBD1; V: TRBV4-1; J: TRBJ2-1; size: -; DNA: TGCGCCAGCAGCCAAGATCTATTATCGGGACAGGGGGGAACCGGTGACAATGAGCAGTTCTTC; CDR3: CASSQDLLSGQGGTGDNEQFF
D: -; V: TRBV5-1; J: TRBJ1-2; size: few; DNA: TGCGCCAGCAGCCCCTTACGGGAACAGGGTCGATACGGGAACTATGGCTACACCTTC; CDR3: CASSPLREQGRYGNYGYTF
D: -; V: TRBV4-3; J: TRBJ1-1; size: -; DNA: TGCGCCAGCAGCCAAGACCGTGTGGGTACTGAAGCTTTCTTT; CDR3: CASSQDRVGTEAFF
D: -; V: TRBV7-9; J: TRBJ1-2; size: -; DNA: TGTGCCAGCAGCTTTCGGGGCGGCTACACCTTC; CDR3: CASSFRGGYTF
D: -; V: TRBV4-3; J: TRBJ2-3; size: -; DNA: TGCGCCAGCAGCCAAGACAGGGTGGGCACAGATACGCAGTATTTT; CDR3: CASSQDRVGTDTQYF
D: TRBD1; V: TRBV6-2/TRBV6-3; J: TRBJ1-5; size: -; DNA: TGTGCCAGCAGTTACCTCGCAGGGGGAGAACAGCCCCAGCATTTT; CDR3: CASSYLAGGEQPQHF
D: TRBD1; V: TRBV6-6; J: TRBJ1-6; size: -; DNA: TGTGCCACCCCGGGACAGGGGACTTCACCCCTCCACTTT; CDR3: CATPGQGTSPLHF
D: -; V: TRBV9; J: TRBJ2-3; size: few; DNA: TGTGCCAGCAGCGTAGGACAGATCACAGATACGCAGTATTTT; CDR3: CASSVGQITDTQYF
D: TRBD1; V: TRBV2; J: TRBJ1-5; size: few; DNA: TGTGCCAGCAGTCCCTCAACAGGGGTAATTCTTGGCAATCAGCCCCAGCATTTT; CDR3: CASSPSTGVILGNQPQHF
D: -; V: TRBV2; J: TRBJ2-1; size: -; DNA: TGTGCCAGCACAGGTACCGACAACAGTGGCTCCTACAATGAGCAGTTCTTC; CDR3: CASTGTDNSGSYNEQFF
D: TRBD1; V: TRBV20-1; J: TRBJ2-7; size: -; DNA: TGCAGTGCTCCAGAGGGACAGTCCTACGAGCAGTACTTC; CDR3: CSAPEGQSYEQYF
D: -; V: TRBV2; J: TRBJ2-5; size: many; DNA: TGTGCCAGCAGTGAACTACGCCAAGAGACCCAGTACTTC; CDR3: CASSELRQETQYF
D: -; V: TRBV12-3/TRBV12-4; J: TRBJ2-1; size: -; DNA: TGTGCCAGCAGTCCCCCGGCCGACAATGAGCAGTTCTTC; CDR3: CASSPPADNEQFF
D: TRBD1; V: TRBV7-2; J: TRBJ1-3; size: many; DNA: TGTGCCAGCAGCCGGGGACAGGGCAGAAACACCATATATTTT; CDR3: CASSRGQGRNTIYF
D: TRBD1; V: TRBV14; J: TRBJ1-1; size: -; DNA: TGTGCCAGCAGCCAATACAGGGGAGTCACTGAAGCTTTCTTT; CDR3: CASSQYRGVTEAFF
D: -; V: TRBV2; J: TRBJ1-2; size: -; DNA: TGTGCCAGCAGGGGAAACAGGCTTGGAGTCTATGGCTACACCTTC; CDR3: CASRGNRLGVYGYTF
D: TRBD1; V: TRBV7-6; J: TRBJ1-2; size: -; DNA: TGTGCCAGCAGCACCCGGACAGGGGGTAACTATGGCTACACCTTC; CDR3: CASSTRTGGNYGYTF
D: TRBD1; V: TRBV9; J: TRBJ2-1; size: -; DNA: TGTGCCAGCAGCGTACCCGGACAGGCTGAGCAGTTCTTC; CDR3: CASSVPGQAEQFF
D: TRBD1; V: TRBV27; J: TRBJ2-3; size: -; DNA: TGTGCCAGCAGTTCGGATGAGGACAGGGAAGGAGATACGCAGTATTTT; CDR3: CASSSDEDREGDTQYF
D: TRBD1; V: TRBV7-6; J: TRBJ2-2; size: few; DNA: TGTGCCAGCAGCGGTACAGGGGGCTCCCCGGCCGGGGAGCTGTTTTTT; CDR3: CASSGTGGSPAGELFF
D: -; V: TRBV7-8; J: TRBJ2-1; size: few; DNA: TGTGCCAGCAGCTCTCGACACATTTACCTCCAGGGTAAAGATGAGCAGTTCTTC; CDR3: CASSSRHIYLQGKDEQFF
D: -; V: TRBV4-1; J: TRBJ1-6; size: few; DNA: TGCGCCAGCAGCCAAGGGGGGGATTCACCCCTCCACTTT; CDR3: CASSQGGDSPLHF
D: -; V: TRBV7-2; J: TRBJ1-1; size: many; DNA: TGTGCCAGCAGCGTCGTCGGGGGCAACACTGAAGCTTTCTTT; CDR3: CASSVVGGNTEAFF
D: -; V: TRBV6-2/TRBV6-3; J: TRBJ1-1; size: -; DNA: TGTGCCAGCAGCCCGCAAACCCCCCAGAATTGGGTCACTGAAGCTTTCTTT; CDR3: CASSPQTPQNWVTEAFF
D: TRBD1; V: TRBV27; J: TRBJ2-1; size: few; DNA: TGTGCCAGCAGTTCTCAGACAGGGCCGCCAGGGGAGCAGTTCTTC; CDR3: CASSSQTGPPGEQFF
D: TRBD1; V: TRBV7-2; J: TRBJ2-7; size: many; DNA: TGTGCCAGCAGCCGATTCCGGGACAGGTCCTACGAGCAGTACTTC; CDR3: CASSRFRDRSYEQYF
D: -; V: TRBV6-2/TRBV6-3; J: TRBJ2-1; size: few; DNA: TGTGCCAGCAGTTACGGGCAGGGCCATTACAATGAGCAGTTCTTC; CDR3: CASSYGQGHYNEQFF
D: -; V: TRBV6-5; J: TRBJ2-7; size: -; DNA: TGTGCCAGCAGTTACTCTACGAAGGGGCAGGTTCGCCTTAGCGAGCAGTACTTC; CDR3: CASSYSTKGQVRLSEQYF
D: -; V: TRBV7-9; J: TRBJ1-1; size: few; DNA: TGTGCCAGCAGCTTGGGGCGGGGGGCGGCCACTGAAGCTTTCTTT; CDR3: CASSLGRGAATEAFF
D: TRBD1; V: TRBV7-6; J: TRBJ1-4; size: -; DNA: TGTGCCAGCAGCTTAGGGATAGGGGGCGAAAAACTGTTTTTT; CDR3: CASSLGIGGEKLFF
D: -; V: TRBV19; J: TRBJ1-2; size: -; DNA: TGTGCCAGTAGTATCGACTGGGAAGGGGATGGCTACACCTTC; CDR3: CASSIDWEGDGYTF
D: -; V: TRBV7-8; J: TRBJ1-5; size: -; DNA: TGTGCCAGCAGCTTAGACATTTATCAGCCCCAGCATTTT; CDR3: CASSLDIYQPQHF